The 19 T cell receptor beta chains below were found in one sample sequenced in a study of PD-1 and CTLA-4 blockade in melanoma (dated by TCRdb to the early 2020s). Libraries were prepared through the immunoSEQ multiplex PCR assay. TCRdb provides this immuneACCESS table in a form limited to in-frame rearrangements. Some clones are lacking; in checked studies, under half of them reflect an unresolved V gene, and why the rest are absent is not known. For this sample the table gives 30,000 or so clones, of which 75% to 95% were detected only once. The top ten clonotypes cover 8.5% to 9% of the sample. Sequenced material: CD8+ T cells from peripheral blood, taken from a patient given anti-PD-1 treatment. The receptors originated from a human donor with melanoma.

The chain uses TRBV27 and TRBJ2-5; 9 bases line up with TRBD2. The CDR3 consists of 15 residues. V was pared by 5 bases and J by 2 bases, with 6 bases of the junction left unmatched. Germline V gene data show CDR1 as MNHEY and CDR2 as SMNVEV (reference sequence). CDR3 protein: CASSPPGLAQETQYF. The CDR3 region has the DNA TGTGCCAGCAGTCCGCCGGGACTAGCTCAAGAGACCCAGTACTTC.

The chain links TRBV6-5 to TRBJ1-4, with D unresolved. V was cut by 4 bases and J by 0 bases, with 9 bases left in between. Germline loops: CDR1 MNHEY, CDR2 SVGAGI. The CDR3 loop spans 15 amino acids. The CDR3: CASSSLWTTNEKLFF. DNA of the CDR3: TGTGCCAGCAGTTCCCTGTGGACAACTAATGAAAAACTGTTTTTT.

This clone was seen just once. The J gene is TRBJ2-1, the V gene TRBV4-1, with D perhaps TRBD1 (6 bases). The germline gives CDR1 MGHRA, CDR2 YSYEKL. V was cut by 4 bases and J by 7 bases, with 23 bases left in between. The CDR3 loop spans 17 amino acids. The CDR3 loop reads CASSPVQGPPSTNEQFF. The CDR3 DNA follows: TGCGCCAGCAGCCCCGTACAGGGACCCCCTTCAACTAATGAGCAGTTCTTC.

This clone has more than one count but fewer than ten. CDR3 in amino acids: CASRMNTEAFF. CDR3 bases: TGTGCCAGCCGAATGAACACTGAAGCTTTCTTT. The rearrangement joins TRBV2 to TRBJ1-1; D unresolved. The ends were cut back, 8 bases at V and 0 bases at J, with 4 bases in the middle. Germline CDR1 and CDR2: SNHLY and FYNNEI. The CDR3 contains 11 residues.

The V and J genes are TRBV30 and TRBJ1-6; D remains ambiguous. The CDR3 sequence is 16 residues long. CDR1 is GTSNPN, CDR2 SVGIG, per germline (reference sequence). With 2 bases removed from V and 0 bases from J, the gap between germline ends came to 11 bases. The CDR3 loop reads CAWSTGISSYNSPLHF. Here the CDR3 DNA reads TGTGCCTGGAGTACGGGGATAAGCTCCTATAATTCACCCCTCCACTTT.

The genes are TRBV10-3 and TRBJ2-7; TRBD1 or TRBD2 may be the D gene (5 bases each). CDR3 size: 16 residues. Looked up from germline, CDR1 is ENHRY and CDR2 is SYGVKD. V lost 4 bases, J lost 2 bases, and 18 bases lay in between. The CDR3 nucleotides read TGTGCCATCAGTGGAACCGGGACGGTCCTAACCTACGAGCAGTACTTC. This gives the protein CAISGTGTVLTYEQYF.

The V and J genes are TRBV6-5 and TRBJ1-1; 7 bases fit TRBD1. The V segment lost 5 bases and the J segment 3 bases; nucleotides outside the gene matches: 6. CDR3 length: 14 amino acids. Germline V gene sequence: CDR1 MNHEY, CDR2 SVGAGI. The CDR3 loop reads CASSLRDRHTEAFF. The CDR3 DNA follows: TGTGCCAGCAGTCTCCGGGACAGACACACTGAAGCTTTCTTT.

This chain links TRBV2 with TRBJ2-1; D may be TRBD2 (5 bases). This CDR3 is built from 13 residues. The V gene's germline CDR1 is SNHLY and CDR2 FYNNEI. The CDR3 nucleotides read TGTGCATCGATGAGGGATTCATACAATGAGCAGTTCTTC. The encoded protein is CASMRDSYNEQFF.

This rearrangement joins TRBV5-1 to TRBJ2-5; 10 nucleotides match TRBD2. V was pared by 0 bases and J by 4 bases, with 6 bases of the junction left unmatched. The CDR3 covers 16 residues. Germline-derived CDR1 and CDR2 are SGHRS and YFSETQ. The CDR3 here is CASSLGLAGEGETQYF. CDR3 nucleotides: TGCGCCAGCAGCTTGGGCCTAGCGGGGGAAGGAGAGACCCAGTACTTC.

This clone is a singleton in its sample. The V and J genes are TRBV4-1 and TRBJ1-4, with D perhaps matching TRBD1 (6 bases). Between the trimmed V and J ends, which lost 0 bases and 3 bases, there was a span of 14 bases. Germline V gene sequence: CDR1 MGHRA, CDR2 YSYEKL. This CDR3 is built from 17 residues. CDR3 DNA sequence: TGCGCCAGCAGCCAAGACCCCACAGGGATCGCTAATGAAAAACTGTTTTTT. Residues: CASSQDPTGIANEKLFF.

The V and J genes are TRBV19 and TRBJ1-1; D is perhaps TRBD1 (5 bases). CDR3 length: 18 residues. The V end was cut by 5 bases, the J end by 4 bases, with 26 bases between. Per germline, CDR1 LNHDA and CDR2 SQIVND (reference sequence). This CDR3 is CASSPSGTTSVASTEAFF. In DNA form, the CDR3 reads TGTGCCAGTAGTCCCTCGGGGACGACGTCCGTCGCGAGCACTGAAGCTTTCTTT.

The V gene is TRBV25-1, the J gene TRBJ2-1, with D perhaps TRBD2 (6 bases). The CDR3 is made up of 11 amino acids. Trimming removed 3 bases from V and 10 bases from J, with 7 bases in between. CDR1 MGHDK and CDR2 SYGVNS come from the germline V gene. CDR3 sequence (DNA): TGTGCCAGCAGTGAGGCGGGGGAGCAGTTCTTC. It codes for CASSEAGEQFF. The complete variable domain, with remaining parts taken from reference TRBV25-1 and TRBJ2-1, reads EADIYQTPRYLVIGTGKKITLECSQTMGHDKMYWYQQDPGMELHLIHYSYGVNSTEKGDLSSESTVSRIRTEHFPLTLESARPSHTSQYLCASSEAGEQFFGPGTRLTVL.

The chain has TRBV19 and TRBJ2-1; 10 nucleotides match TRBD2. The CDR3 length is 15 residues. V lost 3 bases, J lost 4 bases, and 3 bases stayed unmatched. CDR1 is LNHDA, CDR2 SQIVND, per germline (reference sequence). The CDR3 here is CASSMTSGQYNEQFF. The CDR3 DNA follows: TGTGCCAGTAGTATGACTAGCGGGCAATACAATGAGCAGTTCTTC.

V is TRBV28 and J is TRBJ2-1, with 9 bases identical to TRBD2. The V segment lost 9 bases and the J segment 8 bases; nucleotides outside the gene matches: 11. The germline gives CDR1 MDHEN, CDR2 SYDVKM. The CDR3 covers 14 residues. CDR3 bases: TGTGCCAGTTCGAGGCGGGAGGGCCTACATGAGCAGTTCTTC. Its translation: CASSRREGLHEQFF.

This chain links TRBV28 with TRBJ1-6; D gene unclear. This CDR3 contains 14 residues. V gave up 2 bases and J gave up 8 bases, with 10 bases separating them. Germline V CDR1 and CDR2: MDHEN, SYDVKM. The CDR3 coding sequence is TGTGCCAGCAGTTTAGAGGCTAGTCATTCACCCCTCCACTTT. It is translated as CASSLEASHSPLHF.

This clone was observed a handful of times. This rearrangement joins TRBV13 to TRBJ1-1, with 8 bases lining up with TRBD1. Trimming removed 4 bases from V and 5 bases from J; junction bases left unmatched: 9. CDR1 is PRHDT, CDR2 FYEKMQ, per germline (reference sequence). This CDR3 is 15 amino acids long. The CDR3 protein is CASSSPPTGETEAFF. The CDR3, as DNA: TGTGCCAGCAGCTCCCCCCCGACAGGGGAGACTGAAGCTTTCTTT.

In its sample, this clone was seen a few times. This sequence joins TRBV3-1 (or the pseudogene TRBV3-2) and TRBJ2-1; the D is unclear. This CDR3 is built from 13 residues. The V gene's germline CDR1 is LGHDT and CDR2 YNNKEL (reference sequence). V shed 4 bases and J shed 7 bases, with 11 bases lying between them. DNA for the CDR3: TGTGCCAGCAGCCCTAACGAAGGGAATGAGCAGTTCTTC. Protein product: CASSPNEGNEQFF.

This chain uses TRBV5-1 with TRBJ2-7; 7 bases agree with TRBD1. The CDR3 runs to 13 residues. V gave up 4 bases and J gave up 7 bases; unmatched junction bases: 8. Germline CDR1 SGHRS, CDR2 YFSETQ. The CDR3 DNA follows: TGCGCCAGCAGCGTCCCCCAGGGGGAGGAGCAGTACTTC. Translating it yields CASSVPQGEEQYF. The variable domain in full, with the rest retrieved from reference TRBV5-1 and TRBJ2-7, is KAGVTQTPRYLIKTRGQQVTLSCSPISGHRSVSWYQQTPGQGLQFLFEYFSETQRNKGNFPGRFSGRQFSNSRSEMNVSTLELGDSALYLCASSVPQGEEQYFGPGTRLTVT.

This chain joins TRBV7-9 and TRBJ1-4; D ambiguous. Between the trimmed V and J ends, which lost 7 bases and 8 bases, there was a span of 8 bases. This CDR3 is built from 11 residues. Germline CDR1 SEHNR, CDR2 FQNEAQ (reference sequence). The CDR3 bases are TGTGCCAGCACCCAAGGCGAAAAACTGTTTTTT. Translated: CASTQGEKLFF.